These 23 T cell receptor beta chains originate from one sample sequenced in a study of tumor T cells in aggressive B-cell lymphoma. Here immunoSEQ multiplex PCR was the method, and the copy in TCRdb shows in-frame clones only, minus some. Of 3,500 to 4,000 clones in the sample, around 86% are singletons; the top ten hold roughly 3.5%. The sequenced sample consisted of tumor tissue. The receptors here all came from an adult with diffuse large B cell lymphoma.

V gene TRBV18 combines with J gene TRBJ2-7; the D is unclear. The CDR3 loop spans 15 amino acids. V was trimmed by 4 bases and J by 3 bases, leaving 16 bases between them. Germline V gene data show CDR1 as KGHSH and CDR2 as LQKENI. The CDR3 nucleotides read TGTGCCAGCTCACAGCCGAGTAATTTTAACTACGAGCAGTACTTC. Protein product: CASSQPSNFNYEQYF.

This clone was counted a few times. The chain is built from TRBV4-3 and TRBJ2-5, with 12 bases fitting TRBD2. The CDR3 sequence is 15 residues long. From germline, CDR1 is LGHNA and CDR2 YSLEER. Trimming cost V 4 bases and J 4 bases; bases outside gene matches: 4. The CDR3 spells CASSPLAGGGETQYF. In DNA form, the CDR3 reads TGCGCCAGCAGCCCACTAGCGGGGGGTGGAGAGACCCAGTACTTC.

The V call is TRBV28, the J call TRBJ2-7, with TRBD1 matching over 9 bases. Losses at the gene ends were 4 bases for V and 5 bases for J; bases not matched to a gene: 9. The germline CDR1 and CDR2 sequences are MDHEN and SYDVKM. The CDR3 has 15 residues. The CDR3 here is CASSWSGTGLHEQYF. The CDR3 DNA sequence: TGTGCCAGCAGTTGGTCCGGGACAGGGTTACACGAGCAGTACTTC.

The chain couples TRBV9 to TRBJ1-1; possible D gene TRBD1, 5 bases. The germline CDR1 and CDR2 sequences are SGDLS and YYNGEE. Trimming pared 3 bases from V and 9 bases from J, leaving 18 bases between. The CDR3 consists of 14 residues. CDR3 nucleotide sequence: TGTGCCAGCAGCGACGATGATACGGGGGGGAAAGCTTTCTTT. Protein sequence: CASSDDDTGGKAFF.

The V gene is TRBV27, the J gene TRBJ1-5, with D uncertain. Per germline, CDR1 MNHEY and CDR2 SMNVEV (reference sequence). This CDR3 spans 13 amino acids. V lost 0 bases and J lost 4, with 4 bases in between. The CDR3, as DNA: TGTGCCAGCAGTTTATCCGTTAATCAGCCCCAGCATTTT. It encodes CASSLSVNQPQHF.

The chain is built from TRBV29-1 and TRBJ2-5; D remains unclear. The DNA end is more similar to TRBJ2-7, so the J call may be wrong. There are 11 residues in the CDR3. Per the germline V gene, CDR1 is SQVTM and CDR2 is ANQGSEA. In DNA form, the CDR3 reads TGCAGCGTTGCAGAGTACTACGAGCAGTACTTC. Its translation is CSVAEYYEQYF.

The chain has TRBV2 and TRBJ2-3, with a possible D match to TRBD1 (6 bases). V was trimmed by 5 bases and J by 0 bases, leaving 12 bases between them. Germline CDR1 SNHLY, CDR2 FYNNEI. The CDR3 contains 15 residues. CDR3 sequence reads: CASSPTGSSTDTQYF. The CDR3 DNA reads as TGTGCCAGCAGTCCGACAGGTTCTAGCACAGATACGCAGTATTTT.

V and J are TRBV6-5 and TRBJ1-1; D remains unclear. V lost 8 bases and J lost 1, with 17 bases in between. Germline V gene lookup returns CDR1 MNHEY and CDR2 SVGAGI. The CDR3 covers 15 residues. The CDR3 DNA sequence: TGTGCCAGCGGGTTTCATGGAGGAAAGAACACTGAAGCTTTCTTT. Translated: CASGFHGGKNTEAFF.

This clone was recorded once. The CDR3 protein is CASSPPIRGGTEAFF. For the CDR3, the DNA is TGTGCCAGCTCACCACCGATCCGGGGAGGGACTGAAGCTTTCTTT. J is TRBJ1-1 and V is TRBV18; D not certain. Looked up from germline, CDR1 is KGHSH and CDR2 is LQKENI. This CDR3 contains 15 residues. V was shortened by 0 bases and J by 5 bases, with 13 bases between the two germline ends.

The count of this clone is one. The gene calls are TRBV7-9 and TRBJ1-2; the D gene is possibly TRBD1 (6 bases). Trimming stripped 1 base from V and 7 bases from J, with 16 bases between. The length of the CDR3 is 15 residues. Germline V CDR1 and CDR2: SEHNR, FQNEAQ (reference sequence). The CDR3 DNA sequence: TGTGCCAGCAGCTTAGGGACCCGGGGGGCCGGTGGCTACACCTTC. Protein product: CASSLGTRGAGGYTF.

This chain links TRBV29-1 with TRBJ2-7; 7 nucleotides align to TRBD1. V shed 5 bases, J shed 2 bases, and the junction held 3 bases outside the gene matches. This CDR3 is built from 12 residues. Per germline, CDR1 SQVTM and CDR2 ANQGSEA. CDR3: CSVWDSTYEQYF. CDR3 nucleotide sequence: TGCAGCGTTTGGGACAGCACCTACGAGCAGTACTTC.

The chain links TRBV19 to TRBJ1-1, with no clear D. The V end was cut by 2 bases, the J end by 4 bases, with 11 bases between. This CDR3 comprises 14 residues. Germline CDR1 reads LNHDA; CDR2 reads SQIVND (reference sequence). The CDR3 region is CASSILGCCTEAFF. DNA for the CDR3: TGTGCCAGTAGTATACTTGGCTGCTGCACTGAAGCTTTCTTT.

The chain employs TRBV27 and TRBJ2-6; D remains unclear. V lost 5 bases and J lost 3, with 8 bases in between. The CDR3 consists of 14 residues. Germline V gene lookup returns CDR1 MNHEY and CDR2 SMNVEV (reference sequence). The CDR3: CASSPAGGANVLTF. CDR3 DNA: TGTGCCAGCAGTCCGGCAGGTGGGGCCAACGTCCTGACTTTC. Filled out from reference TRBV27 and TRBJ2-6, the complete variable domain reads EAQVTQNPRYLITVTGKKLTVTCSQNMNHEYMSWYRQDPGLGLRQIYYSMNVEVTDKGDVPEGYKVSRKEKRNFPLILESPSPNQTSLYFCASSPAGGANVLTFGAGSRLTVL.

The V and J genes are TRBV19 and TRBJ2-1, with D maybe TRBD2 (6 bases). In germline, CDR1 is LNHDA, CDR2 SQIVND (reference sequence). The CDR3 consists of 14 residues. V lost 5 bases, J lost 3 bases, and 11 bases lay in between. The CDR3 is CASSEGGYYNEQFF. In DNA, the CDR3 is TGTGCCAGTAGTGAGGGAGGCTACTACAATGAGCAGTTCTTC.

The chain recombines TRBV7-8 with TRBJ2-1; D is uncertain. The CDR3 contains 14 residues. From germline, CDR1 is SGHVS and CDR2 FQNEAQ. The V end was cut by 5 bases, the J end by 3 bases, with 11 bases between. In nucleotides, the CDR3 is TGTGCCAGCAGCCCACGAGAAAACTACAATGAGCAGTTCTTC. It yields the protein CASSPRENYNEQFF. The entire variable domain, with the rest obtained from reference TRBV7-8 and TRBJ2-1, is as follows: GAGVSQSPRYKVAKRGQDVALRCDPISGHVSLFWYQQALGQGPEFLTYFQNEAQLDKSGLPSDRFFAERPEGSVSTLKIQRTQQEDSAVYLCASSPRENYNEQFFGPGTRLTVL.

The V and J genes are TRBV18 and TRBJ1-2; no definite D call. The V end was cut by 8 bases, the J end by 6 bases, with 13 bases between. The CDR3 has 12 residues. Germline values: CDR1 KGHSH, CDR2 LQKENI. The CDR3 spells CASTEAVDGYTF. The CDR3 coding sequence is TGTGCCAGCACGGAGGCCGTCGATGGCTACACCTTC.

This clone came up a few times. This CDR3 is CASSPVREGSYEQYF. CDR3 nucleotides: TGTGCCAGCAGCCCCGTCCGGGAGGGGTCCTACGAGCAGTACTTC. The chain employs TRBV6-5 and TRBJ2-7, with 8 bases matching TRBD2. With V trimmed by 6 bases and J by 1 base, 8 bases remained unmatched. The germline gives CDR1 MNHEY, CDR2 SVGAGI. This CDR3 is built from 15 residues.

J is TRBJ1-3 and V is TRBV5-1; 8 nucleotides agree with TRBD1. The germline gives CDR1 SGHRS, CDR2 YFSETQ. Trimming cost V 3 bases and J 0 bases; bases outside gene matches: 2. This CDR3 is built from 15 residues. CDR3 sequence: CASSSTGGSGNTIYF. CDR3 nucleotides: TGCGCCAGCAGCTCCACAGGGGGCTCTGGAAACACCATATATTTT.

The chain employs TRBV18 and TRBJ1-1; D gene ambiguous. V lost 3 bases and J 5 bases, leaving 16 bases between the germline ends. The CDR3 spans 15 residues. In germline, CDR1 is KGHSH, CDR2 LQKENI. DNA for the CDR3: TGTGCCAGCTCACCGAATCAGTCGCCAGGAACTGAAGCTTTCTTT. Translation gives CASSPNQSPGTEAFF.

V is TRBV9 and J is TRBJ2-1, with a tentative D call TRBD2 (6 bases). The CDR3 has 15 residues. Trimming pared 3 bases from V and 5 bases from J, leaving 15 bases between. Germline-derived CDR1 and CDR2 are SGDLS and YYNGEE. CDR3: CASSGRVWGDNEQFF. The CDR3 DNA follows: TGTGCCAGCAGCGGACGAGTATGGGGGGACAATGAGCAGTTCTTC. The variable domain in full, with the rest retrieved from reference TRBV9 and TRBJ2-1, is DSGVTQTPKHLITATGQRVTLRCSPRSGDLSVYWYQQSLDQGLQFLIQYYNGEERAKGNILERFSAQQFPDLHSELNLSSLELGDSALYFCASSGRVWGDNEQFFGPGTRLTVL.

The chain couples TRBV7-8 to TRBJ1-5; TRBD1 aligns across 9 bases. The J segment lost 4 bases and the V segment lost 4 bases, leaving 2 bases of the junction unmatched. This CDR3 has 14 residues. CDR1 is SGHVS, CDR2 FQNEAQ, per germline. CDR3 sequence: CASSSGTGNQPQHF. The CDR3 DNA reads as TGTGCCAGCAGCTCCGGGACAGGGAATCAGCCCCAGCATTTT.

The chain carries TRBV6-5 and TRBJ1-2; a weak D match, TRBD1 (6 bases). The V and J ends lost 3 bases and 2 bases respectively, with 10 bases between them. This CDR3 spans 14 amino acids. CDR1 and CDR2 from the germline V gene are MNHEY and SVGAGI. The CDR3 region is CASSYITGNYGYTF. CDR3 DNA sequence: TGTGCCAGCAGTTATATCACAGGGAACTATGGCTACACCTTC.

DNA for the CDR3: TGTGCCAGTAGTATAGGAGGGTCGCAGCCCCAGCATTTT. Encoded protein: CASSIGGSQPQHF. V gene TRBV19 combines with J gene TRBJ1-5; D ambiguous. The CDR3 contains 13 residues. The germline V gene encodes CDR1 LNHDA and CDR2 SQIVND (reference sequence). V shed 1 base and J shed 7 bases, with 8 bases lying between them.